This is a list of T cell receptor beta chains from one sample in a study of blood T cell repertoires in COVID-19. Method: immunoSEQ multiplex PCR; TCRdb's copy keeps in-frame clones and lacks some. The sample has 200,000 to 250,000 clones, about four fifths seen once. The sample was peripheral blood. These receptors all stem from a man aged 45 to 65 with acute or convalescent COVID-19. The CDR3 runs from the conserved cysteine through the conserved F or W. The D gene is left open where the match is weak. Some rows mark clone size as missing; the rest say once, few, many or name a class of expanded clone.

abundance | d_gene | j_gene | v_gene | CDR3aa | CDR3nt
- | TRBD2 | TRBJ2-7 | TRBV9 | CASSSSGGSYEQYF | TGTGCCAGCAGCTCTAGCGGCGGCTCCTACGAGCAGTACTTC
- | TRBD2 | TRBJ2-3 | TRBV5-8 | CASSVAGTSASSTDTQYF | TGTGCCAGCAGCGTTGCCGGGACTAGCGCTTCTAGCACAGATACGCAGTATTTT
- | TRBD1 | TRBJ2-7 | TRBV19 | CASSIEGQGFYEQYF | TGTGCCAGTAGTATAGAGGGACAGGGGTTCTACGAGCAGTACTTC
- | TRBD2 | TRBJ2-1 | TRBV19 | CASSISPSGSIYNEQFF | TGTGCCAGTAGTATTTCGCCTAGCGGTTCTATATACAATGAGCAGTTCTTC
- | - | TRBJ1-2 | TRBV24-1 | CATSDPAGQGPYGYTF | TGTGCCACCAGTGACCCCGCCGGGCAGGGTCCCTATGGCTACACCTTC
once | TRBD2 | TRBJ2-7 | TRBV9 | CASSALGRTSGSYEQYF | TGTGCCAGCAGCGCTTTAGGCCGGACTAGCGGGAGTTACGAGCAGTACTTC
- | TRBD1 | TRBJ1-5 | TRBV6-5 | CASSKGQGGEPQHF | TGTGCCAGCTCCAAGGGACAGGGGGGCGAGCCCCAGCATTTT
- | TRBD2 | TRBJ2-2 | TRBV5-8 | CASSFGRADTGELFF | TGTGCCAGCAGCTTCGGGAGGGCGGACACCGGGGAGCTGTTTTTT
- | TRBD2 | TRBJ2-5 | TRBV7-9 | CASSSFGGQETQYF | TGTGCCAGCAGTTCTTTCGGGGGGCAAGAGACCCAGTACTTC
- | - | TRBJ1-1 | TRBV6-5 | CASTTGREAFF | TGTGCCAGCACCACCGGCAGGGAAGCTTTCTTT
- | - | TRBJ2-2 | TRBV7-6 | CASSLAARYTGELFF | TGTGCCAGCAGCTTAGCGGCTAGATACACCGGGGAGCTGTTTTTT
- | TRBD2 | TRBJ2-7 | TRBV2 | CASSRSGGNFYEQYF | TGTGCCAGCAGTAGGAGCGGGGGGAATTTCTACGAGCAGTACTTC
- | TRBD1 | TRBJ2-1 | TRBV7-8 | CASSLMGTGGRYEQFF | TGTGCCAGCAGCTTAATGGGGACAGGGGGTCGGTATGAGCAGTTCTTC
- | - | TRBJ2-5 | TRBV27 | CASSSPDTWRETQYF | TGTGCCAGCAGTTCCCCGGACACCTGGCGGGAGACCCAGTACTTC
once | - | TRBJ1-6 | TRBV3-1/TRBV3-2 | CASSQGRLQLPLHF | TGTGCCAGCAGCCAAGGGCGTCTACAGCTCCCCCTCCACTTT
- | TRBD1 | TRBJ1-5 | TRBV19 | CASSISPDRGRNQPQHF | TGTGCCAGTAGTATATCCCCAGACAGGGGCCGAAATCAGCCCCAGCATTTT
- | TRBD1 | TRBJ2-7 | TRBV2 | CASSTGTGTYEQYF | TGTGCCAGCAGTACCGGGACAGGGACCTACGAGCAGTACTTC
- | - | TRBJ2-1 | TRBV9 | CASSVEGNYNEQFF | TGTGCCAGCAGCGTAGAGGGGAACTACAATGAGCAGTTCTTC
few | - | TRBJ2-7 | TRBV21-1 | CASSKYCSALLNYEQYF | TGTGCCAGCAGCAAATACTGTTCCGCACTCCTAAACTACGAGCAGTACTTC
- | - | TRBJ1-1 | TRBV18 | CASSRVADTEAFF | TGTGCCAGCTCACGAGTGGCGGACACTGAAGCTTTCTTT
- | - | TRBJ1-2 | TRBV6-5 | CASSYAGGRGGRGYTF | TGTGCCAGCAGTTACGCCGGTGGGAGGGGAGGTCGGGGCTACACCTTC
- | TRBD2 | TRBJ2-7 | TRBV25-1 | CASNSRTSAHEQYF | TGTGCCAGCAATAGTCGGACTAGCGCCCACGAGCAGTACTTC
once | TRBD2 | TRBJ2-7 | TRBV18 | CASSSGRGDYEQYF | TGTGCCAGCTCATCTGGACGGGGGGACTACGAGCAGTACTTC
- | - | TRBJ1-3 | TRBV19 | CASRLSNTIYF | TGTGCCAGTAGGCTCAGTAACACCATATATTTT
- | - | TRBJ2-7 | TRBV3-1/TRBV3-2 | CASSQIGGQEQYF | TGTGCCAGCAGCCAAATAGGAGGGCAGGAGCAGTACTTC
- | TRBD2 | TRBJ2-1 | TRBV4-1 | CASSRSGGDYNEQFF | TGCGCCAGCAGCCGCTCGGGGGGGGATTACAATGAGCAGTTCTTC
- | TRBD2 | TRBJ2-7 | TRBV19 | CASQGRGLAGGEQYF | TGTGCCAGCCAAGGACGGGGACTAGCGGGAGGAGAGCAGTACTTC